This TCR beta chain appears in the sequencing data of a study of T cell responses to AZD1222 COVID-19 vaccine. Whole-study context: Some second doses came at about 4 weeks and others at about 12 weeks; these were pooled. Study-wide findings and caveats: Vaccination with two AZD1222 doses was followed by a rise in Spike-specific TCR breadth and depth. Reportedly, nearly half the spike-specific TCRs target unmutated variant regions.

To note about this clone: Antigen specificity is unknown.

Profiled with immunoSEQ multiplex PCR; TCRdb holds only in-frame clones, not every one. The table includes around 100,000 clones, 90% detected once. This CDR3 is built from 13 residues. The V end lost 6 bases, the J end lost 7 bases, and 16 bases lay between the germline ends. The germline CDR1 and CDR2 sequences are MNHEY and SMNVEV (reference sequence). The material sequenced was peripheral blood, taken on day 0 of AZD1222 vaccination. The chain is built from TRBV27 and TRBJ2-7; a possible D gene is TRBD1 (7 bases). The source of this sequence is an adult in good health. The CDR3 nucleotides are TGTGCCAGCAGCATGGGCCCAGGGGGGGAGCAGTACTTC. Protein product: CASSMGPGGEQYF.